The entry that follows covers one T cell receptor (beta chain) sequence. What it recognizes is unknown. The assay was immunoSEQ multiplex PCR, and TCRdb's table has in-frame clones only and misses some. The table lists 25,000 to 35,000 clones, around 90% of them singletons, with under 1.5% in the top ten. This sample is part of a study of T cells in narcolepsy. The overall study: Healthy controls were enrolled alongside patients with narcolepsy type 1 or type 2.

With 3 bases removed from V and 1 base from J, the gap between germline ends came to 6 bases. Germline values: CDR1 LNHDA, CDR2 SQIVND (reference sequence). The CDR3 runs to 13 residues. Whole-study results and caveats: Autoreactive HCRT-specific and TRIB2-specific clonotypes were marked in same-patient CSF-versus-blood CD4+ comparisons. Some memory CD4+ repertoires had no autoreactive clone sequences.

Specimen: CD45RA- memory CD4+ T cells from PBMCs. The sequence derives from a human donor with narcolepsy. The chain recombines TRBV19 with TRBJ1-2; no reliable D call. CDR3 sequence: CASSILVNYGYTF. CDR3 bases: TGTGCCAGTAGTATCCTGGTTAACTATGGCTACACCTTC.